The entry below describes one T cell receptor beta chain. Its specificity is unknown. Both TCR beta VDJ combination and CDR3 sequence profiling were carried out. Genomic DNA was the template for this profiling. TCRdb re-called the reads with MiXCR, one entry per CDR3 protein. The sample lists 270,000 or so distinct CDR3 sequences, roughly 80% occurring once. This specimen comes from a study of CD8+CD57+ T cells in acquired aplastic anemia. Whole-study context: Recorded DNA amounts for sorted CD4+ and CD8+ cells had an average of 3.2 ug.

In germline, CDR1 is SGHTA, CDR2 FQGNSA. This CDR3 is 15 amino acids long. General observations from the study: Patients shared some 30 CD8+ CDR3 sequences with controls. Significance was not reached for CD8+ Simpson's diversity between patients and controls.

Individuals selected for sequencing had exhibited CD8+CD57+ cell expansion on flow cytometry. Blood came from patients not yet given any therapy. The V gene is TRBV7-2, the J gene TRBJ2-2; D unresolved. The last part of the DNA fits TRBJ2-3 better; the J call may be wrong. The receptor comes from a human donor with aplastic anemia. The material sequenced was sorted CD4+, CD8+, or CD8+CD57+ T cells (not recorded which) from PBMCs. The CDR3 is CASSSSKGSTDTQYF. In DNA, the CDR3 is TGTGCCAGCAGCTCGAGCAAGGGAAGCACCGACACGCAGTATTTT.